The next 25 T cell receptor beta chains were all read from a single sample in a study of cytomegalovirus exposure and HLA in healthy donors. The PCR was carried out with 60 Vbeta primers and 13 Jbeta primers. Some clones are missing from TCRdb's copy, which holds only in-frame ones; the method was immunoSEQ multiplex PCR. The repertoire holds around 140,000 clones, 82% seen once, with approximately 2.3% in the top ten. Sample: PBMCs. The source of these receptors is a male donor in good health and CMV-seronegative.

CDR3 coding DNA: TGTGCCAGCAGTTTGGGTCGGATCCCGGGTTGGGGCCAGGCAGATACGCAGTATTTT. It is translated as CASSLGRIPGWGQADTQYF. The J gene is TRBJ2-3, the V gene TRBV28, with D tentatively TRBD1 (5 bases). Germline CDR1 and CDR2: MDHEN and SYDVKM. Trimming removed 3 bases at V and 4 bases at J, with 26 bases between. This CDR3 region has 19 residues.

The chain uses TRBV7-8 and TRBJ2-3, with TRBD2 matching 7 bases. V lost 6 bases to trimming and J lost 4 bases; unmatched junction nucleotides: 13. The CDR3 length is 16 residues. The germline gives CDR1 SGHVS, CDR2 FQNEAQ. CDR3 in DNA: TGTGCCAGCAGGGGAGTAGCGGGTCCTCAGGCAGATACGCAGTATTTT. Its translation is CASRGVAGPQADTQYF.

CDR3 bases: TGTGCCAGTAGTATACCAGGGGGCTCTGGCTGGAACACTGAAGCTTTCTTT. Its translation: CASSIPGGSGWNTEAFF. The chain carries TRBV19 and TRBJ1-1; TRBD1 aligns across 8 bases. Germline values: CDR1 LNHDA, CDR2 SQIVND (reference sequence). This CDR3 contains 17 residues. V shed 2 bases and J 1 base; nucleotides not matched to a gene: 9.

This sequence joins TRBV27 and TRBJ2-1, with D perhaps TRBD1 (6 bases). The germline CDR1 and CDR2 sequences are MNHEY and SMNVEV (reference sequence). The CDR3 loop spans 15 amino acids. V dropped 3 bases and J dropped 1 base, with 10 bases sitting between them. The CDR3 loop reads CASSFDRPSYNEQFF. CDR3 nucleotides: TGTGCCAGCAGTTTCGACAGGCCTTCCTACAATGAGCAGTTCTTC.

The J gene is TRBJ2-2, the V gene TRBV7-6; D is unresolved. Deletions cut 4 bases from V and 5 bases from J, with 8 bases between. Germline V CDR1 and CDR2: SGHVS, FNYEAQ. This CDR3 has 13 residues. CDR3 amino acids: CASSSPGTGELFF. The CDR3 nucleotides read TGTGCCAGCAGCTCGCCCGGGACCGGGGAGCTGTTTTTT.

The CDR3 nucleotides are TGTGCCAGCGGACAGGGCTTCGGAGCTTTCTTT. Translation gives CASGQGFGAFF. The chain recombines TRBV5-4 with TRBJ1-1; 8 bases agree with TRBD1. CDR1 is SGHNT, CDR2 YYREEE, per germline (reference sequence). CDR3 length equals 11 residues. V lost 7 bases to trimming and J lost 10 bases; unmatched junction nucleotides: 6.

The CDR3 DNA follows: TGCGCCAGCAGCTTGGTTCCCGGGAATGGCGATGAGCAGTTCTTC. Residues: CASSLVPGNGDEQFF. The chain couples TRBV5-1 to TRBJ2-1; tentative D call: TRBD2 (5 bases). The CDR3 has 15 amino acids. CDR1 and CDR2 from the germline V gene are SGHRS and YFSETQ. Trimming took off 0 bases at V and 8 bases at J, with 15 bases between the two ends.

There are a few counts of this clone. The chain couples TRBV9 to TRBJ1-3; unclear D gene. Germline assignment: CDR1 SGDLS and CDR2 YYNGEE. This CDR3 has 16 amino acids. The V gene lost 0 bases and the J gene lost 3 bases, with 13 bases spanning the gap. CDR3 bases: TGTGCCAGCAGCGTAGGCGAGGGAATAGATGGAAACACCATATATTTT. This codes for CASSVGEGIDGNTIYF.

The chain links TRBV6-1 to TRBJ1-1; D remains unclear. Trimming took off 8 bases at V and 7 bases at J, with 20 bases between the two ends. CDR3 size: 14 residues. Germline V gene sequence: CDR1 MNHNS, CDR2 SASEGT. The CDR3 region is CASRFVGAGGEAFF. CDR3 nucleotides: TGTGCCAGCCGTTTTGTGGGCGCCGGTGGTGAAGCTTTCTTT.

The chain couples TRBV2 to TRBJ1-6; weak D call: TRBD1 (5 bases). The CDR3 is 11 residues long. Trimming removed 10 bases at V and 7 bases at J, with 8 bases between. Germline CDR1 and CDR2: SNHLY and FYNNEI. The CDR3 reads CATGGNSPLHF. The CDR3 DNA is TGTGCCACCGGGGGGAATTCACCCCTCCACTTT. Looking up the rest from reference TRBV2 and TRBJ1-6 gives the full variable domain: EPEVTQTPSHQVTQMGQEVILRCVPISNHLYFYWYRQILGQKVEFLVSFYNNEISEKSEIFDDQFSVERPDGSNFTLKIRSTKLEDSAMYFCATGGNSPLHFGNGTRLTVT.

The chain recombines TRBV19 with TRBJ2-1, with 8 bases fitting TRBD1. The CDR3 runs to 12 residues. V lost 8 bases and J lost 7; bases outside the gene matches: 4. Germline V gene lookup returns CDR1 LNHDA and CDR2 SQIVND (reference sequence). The CDR3 protein is CASRTGTNEQFF. DNA for the CDR3: TGTGCCAGTCGGACAGGGACGAATGAGCAGTTCTTC.

This chain joins TRBV28 and TRBJ1-4; TRBD1 aligns across 8 bases. This CDR3 region has 14 residues. Unmatched junction bases numbered 8, after V lost 6 bases and J lost 8 bases. CDR1 is MDHEN and CDR2 is SYDVKM in the germline V gene. The CDR3 loop is CASREQGVREKLFF. The CDR3 bases are TGTGCCAGCAGGGAACAGGGGGTAAGAGAAAAACTGTTTTTT.

The chain joins TRBV7-8 to TRBJ2-5; unclear D gene. The tail of the sequence fits TRBJ2-7 better, so the J call may be wrong. There are 13 residues in the CDR3. Germline values: CDR1 SGHVS, CDR2 FQNEAQ. In DNA, the CDR3 is TGTGCCAGCAGCTTAGGCGTGCAGCGCGAGCAGTACTTC. This sequence encodes CASSLGVQREQYF.

This chain uses TRBV10-3 with TRBJ2-2; 11 bases are shared with TRBD2. Germline assignment: CDR1 ENHRY and CDR2 SYGVKD. Unmatched junction bases numbered 17, after V lost 5 bases and J lost 0 bases. This CDR3 contains 21 residues. The chain's CDR3 is CAISQPRLGRTSGSNTGELFF. DNA of the CDR3: TGTGCCATCAGTCAACCTCGCCTCGGTAGGACTAGCGGGTCGAACACCGGGGAGCTGTTTTTT.

This chain connects TRBV10-2 to TRBJ2-5; D gene unclear. TRBJ2-7 matches the DNA end more closely, so the J call is doubtful. This CDR3 has 15 residues. Germline V gives CDR1 WSHSY, CDR2 SAAADI. CDR3 in amino acids: CASSAQALSSYEQYF. DNA for the CDR3: TGCGCCAGCAGTGCGCAAGCGCTAAGCTCCTACGAGCAGTACTTC.

The V and J genes are TRBV30 and TRBJ1-1; D may be TRBD1 (5 bases). V shed 6 bases and J shed 1 base, with 12 bases lying between them. Germline V gene sequence: CDR1 GTSNPN, CDR2 SVGIG (reference sequence). This CDR3 spans 13 amino acids. The CDR3 protein is CACRGMGNTEAFF. CDR3 coding DNA: TGTGCCTGCCGGGGGATGGGGAACACTGAAGCTTTCTTT.

In this sample, this clone turned up once. This CDR3 is CAWSSGTINTGELFF. The CDR3 nucleotides are TGTGCCTGGAGTTCCGGGACAATTAACACCGGGGAGCTGTTTTTT. The V gene is TRBV30, the J gene TRBJ2-2, with a possible D match to TRBD1 (6 bases). The CDR3 sequence is 15 residues long. Trimming pared 2 bases from V and 2 bases from J, leaving 12 bases between. CDR1 and CDR2 from the germline V gene are GTSNPN and SVGIG (reference sequence).

CDR3 protein: CASSRSAGYYNSPLHF. In DNA form, the CDR3 reads TGCGCCAGCAGCCGTTCAGCGGGGTACTATAATTCACCCCTCCACTTT. The chain joins TRBV4-3 to TRBJ1-6; no clear D gene. The V gene's germline CDR1 is LGHNA and CDR2 YSLEER. This CDR3 has 16 amino acids. Trimming took off 4 bases at V and 3 bases at J, with 13 bases between the two ends.

The chain joins TRBV7-9 to TRBJ2-3; D is possibly TRBD2 (5 bases). The germline gives CDR1 SEHNR, CDR2 FQNEAQ (reference sequence). The length of the CDR3 is 16 residues. The ends were cut back, 7 bases at V and 4 bases at J, with 21 bases in the middle. CDR3 bases: TGTGCCAGCAAGCCGCGGGCGGCACAAATAGCAGATACGCAGTATTTT. It encodes CASKPRAAQIADTQYF.

The chain uses TRBV7-9 and TRBJ2-2; TRBD2 matches at 14 bases. Germline CDR1 and CDR2: SEHNR and FQNEAQ (reference sequence). Trimming at V came to 5 bases and at J to 17 bases, leaving 10 bases not matched to a gene. The CDR3 sequence is 14 residues long. The CDR3 reads CASSPGTSGRGRFF. The CDR3 bases are TGTGCCAGCAGCCCAGGGACTAGCGGGAGAGGTCGATTTTTT.

The genes are TRBV5-6 and TRBJ1-4; D perhaps matches TRBD1 (5 bases). Germline V gene data show CDR1 as SGHDT and CDR2 as YYEEEE. Trimming stripped 4 bases from V and 10 bases from J, with 11 bases between. This CDR3 is 12 amino acids long. CDR3 region: CASSPLTGKLFF. The CDR3 DNA reads as TGTGCCAGCAGCCCTCTCACAGGAAAACTGTTTTTT.

In this sample, this clone turned up once. The V call is TRBV7-9, the J call TRBJ2-3; 7 bases match TRBD2. Germline assignment: CDR1 SEHNR and CDR2 FQNEAQ (reference sequence). With 3 bases clipped from V and 5 bases from J, the junction kept 5 bases outside the gene matches. The CDR3 runs 14 residues. In DNA form, the CDR3 reads TGTGCCAGCAGCTTGGGGGAGGGCGGAGATACGCAGTATTTT. It is translated as CASSLGEGGDTQYF.

The genes are TRBV4-2 and TRBJ1-6; D not resolved. The CDR3 runs 16 residues. Per germline, CDR1 LGHNA and CDR2 YNFKEQ. The germline V and J ends were trimmed by 1 base and 10 bases, with 17 bases remaining between them. The CDR3 region is CASSQGIEGRRSPLHF. The CDR3 bases are TGTGCCAGCAGCCAAGGAATCGAGGGTAGACGGTCACCCCTCCACTTT.

CDR3 coding DNA: TGTGCCAGCAGCGTGGGGGGACTAGTCCATGAGCAGTTCTTC. Its translation is CASSVGGLVHEQFF. The chain combines TRBV9 with TRBJ2-1, with TRBD2 matching over 8 bases. The CDR3 contains 14 residues. Trimming cost V 2 bases and J 8 bases; bases outside gene matches: 6. In germline, CDR1 is SGDLS, CDR2 YYNGEE.

The CDR3 region has the DNA TGTGCCAGCAGCTTGTTGGCAGGAAACTACGAGCAGTACTTC. Its protein product is CASSLLAGNYEQYF. V usage is TRBV5-4 and J usage is TRBJ2-7, with unresolved D. The germline gives CDR1 SGHNT, CDR2 YYREEE (reference sequence). The CDR3 consists of 14 residues. Deletions cut 1 base from V and 3 bases from J, with 11 bases between.